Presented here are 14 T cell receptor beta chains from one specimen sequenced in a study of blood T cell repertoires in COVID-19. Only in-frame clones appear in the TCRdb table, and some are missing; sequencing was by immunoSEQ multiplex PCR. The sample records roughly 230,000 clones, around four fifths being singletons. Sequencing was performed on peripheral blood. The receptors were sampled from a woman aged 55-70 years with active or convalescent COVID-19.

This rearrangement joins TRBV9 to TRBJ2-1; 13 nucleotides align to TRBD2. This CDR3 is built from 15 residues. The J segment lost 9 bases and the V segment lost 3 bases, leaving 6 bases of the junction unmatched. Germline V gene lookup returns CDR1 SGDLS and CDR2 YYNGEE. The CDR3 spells CASSAGLAGEGEQFF. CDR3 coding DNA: TGTGCCAGCAGCGCCGGACTAGCGGGAGAAGGTGAGCAGTTCTTC.

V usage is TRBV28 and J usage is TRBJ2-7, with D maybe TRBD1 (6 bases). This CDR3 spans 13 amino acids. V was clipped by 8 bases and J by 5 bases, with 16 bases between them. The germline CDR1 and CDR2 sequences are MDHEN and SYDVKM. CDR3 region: CASLGGSPHEQYV. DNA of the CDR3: TGTGCCAGCCTAGGGGGATCCCCCCACGAGCAGTACGTC.

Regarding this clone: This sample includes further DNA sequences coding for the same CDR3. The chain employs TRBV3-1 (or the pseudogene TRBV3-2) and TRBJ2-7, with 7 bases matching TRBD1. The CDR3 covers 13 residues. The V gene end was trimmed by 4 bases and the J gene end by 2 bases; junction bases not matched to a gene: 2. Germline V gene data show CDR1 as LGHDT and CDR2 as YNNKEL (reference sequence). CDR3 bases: TGTGCCAGCAGCCCGGGACAGCCCTACGAGCAGTACTTC. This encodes CASSPGQPYEQYF.

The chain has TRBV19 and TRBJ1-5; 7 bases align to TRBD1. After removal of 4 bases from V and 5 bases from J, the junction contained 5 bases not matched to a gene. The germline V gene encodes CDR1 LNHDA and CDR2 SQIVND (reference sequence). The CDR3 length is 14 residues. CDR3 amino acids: CASSKTGSDQPQHF. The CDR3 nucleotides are TGTGCCAGTAGTAAGACAGGGTCCGATCAGCCCCAGCATTTT.

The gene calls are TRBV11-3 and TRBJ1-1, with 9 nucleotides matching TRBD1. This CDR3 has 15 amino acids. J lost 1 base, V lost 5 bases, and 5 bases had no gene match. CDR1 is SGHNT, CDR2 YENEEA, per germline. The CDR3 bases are TGTGCCAGCAGCCCGGGACAGGGAAGGAACACTGAAGCTTTCTTT. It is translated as CASSPGQGRNTEAFF.

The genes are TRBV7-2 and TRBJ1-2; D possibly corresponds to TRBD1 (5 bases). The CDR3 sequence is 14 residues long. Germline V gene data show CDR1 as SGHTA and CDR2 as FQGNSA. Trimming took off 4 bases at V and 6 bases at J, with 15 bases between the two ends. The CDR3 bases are TGTGCCAGCAGCTCTCAGGAGGGGTGGGATGGCTACACCTTC. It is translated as CASSSQEGWDGYTF.

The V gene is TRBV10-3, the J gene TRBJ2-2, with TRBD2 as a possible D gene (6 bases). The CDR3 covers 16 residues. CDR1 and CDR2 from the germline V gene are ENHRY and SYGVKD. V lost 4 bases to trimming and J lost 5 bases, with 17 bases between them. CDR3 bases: TGTGCCATCAGTGGAAGGGAAGCGGCGGGGACCGGGGAGCTGTTTTTT. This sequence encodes CAISGREAAGTGELFF.

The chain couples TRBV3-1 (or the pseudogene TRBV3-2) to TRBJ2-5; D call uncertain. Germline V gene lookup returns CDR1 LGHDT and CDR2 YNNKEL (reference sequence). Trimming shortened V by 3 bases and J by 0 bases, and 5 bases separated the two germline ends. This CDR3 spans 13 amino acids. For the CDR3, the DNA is TGTGCCAGCAGCCAGGCGGACCAAGAGACCCAGTACTTC. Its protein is CASSQADQETQYF.

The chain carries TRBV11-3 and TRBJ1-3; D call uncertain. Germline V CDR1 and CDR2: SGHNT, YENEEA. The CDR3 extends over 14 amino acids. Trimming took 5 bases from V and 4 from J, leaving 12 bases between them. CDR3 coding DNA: TGTGCCAGCAGCCACAGCTACCCAGGAAACACCATATATTTT. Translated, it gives CASSHSYPGNTIYF.

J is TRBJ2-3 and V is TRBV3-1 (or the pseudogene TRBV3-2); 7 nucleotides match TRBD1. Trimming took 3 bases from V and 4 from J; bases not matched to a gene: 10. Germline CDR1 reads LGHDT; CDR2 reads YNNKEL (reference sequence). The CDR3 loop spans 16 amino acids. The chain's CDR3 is CASSQDRTYLADTQYF. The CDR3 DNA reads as TGTGCCAGCAGCCAGGACAGGACTTACCTCGCAGATACGCAGTATTTT.

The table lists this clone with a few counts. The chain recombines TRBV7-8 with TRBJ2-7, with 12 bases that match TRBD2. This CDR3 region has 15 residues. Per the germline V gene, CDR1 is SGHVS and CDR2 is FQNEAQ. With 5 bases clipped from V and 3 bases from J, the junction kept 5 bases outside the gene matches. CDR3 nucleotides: TGTGCCAGCAGCCTACTGACTAGCGGGAGCTACGAGCAGTACTTC. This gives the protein CASSLLTSGSYEQYF.

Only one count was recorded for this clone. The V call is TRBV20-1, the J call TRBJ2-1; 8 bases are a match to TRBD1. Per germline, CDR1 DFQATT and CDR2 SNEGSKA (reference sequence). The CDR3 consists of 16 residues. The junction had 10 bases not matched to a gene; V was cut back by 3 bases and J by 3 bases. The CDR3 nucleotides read TGCAGTGCTAGTCATTTGGGGGGACAGGACTACAATGAGCAGTTCTTC. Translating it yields CSASHLGGQDYNEQFF.

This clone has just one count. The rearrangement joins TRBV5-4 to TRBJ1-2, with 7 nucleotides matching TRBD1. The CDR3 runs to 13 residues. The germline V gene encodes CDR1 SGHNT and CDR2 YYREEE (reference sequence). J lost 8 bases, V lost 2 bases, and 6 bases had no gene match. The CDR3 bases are TGTGCCAGCAGCTTAAAGGGGGCACGGGGCTACACCTTC. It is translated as CASSLKGARGYTF.

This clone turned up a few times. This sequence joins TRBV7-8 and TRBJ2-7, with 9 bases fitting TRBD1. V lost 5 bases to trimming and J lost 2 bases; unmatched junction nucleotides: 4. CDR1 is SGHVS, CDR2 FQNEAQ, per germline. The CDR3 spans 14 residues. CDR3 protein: CASSVDRGAYEQYV. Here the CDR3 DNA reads TGTGCCAGCAGCGTGGACAGGGGTGCCTACGAGCAGTACGTC.